These 2 T cell receptor beta chains share one sample of origin, sequenced in a study of human T cells and chemical hapten exposure. Noted time point: pre-sensitization, week 0. Treatment meaning: therapeutic diphenylcyclopropenone sensitization with weekly scalp DPC. TCRdb used MiXCR to reprocess the RACE reads, holding one entry per CDR3 protein. The sample shows 200,000 to 300,000 distinct CDR3 sequences, around 9.3% of them seen only once. The specimen comprised whole blood, sampled in connection with sensitization to the hapten diphenylcyclopropenone (DPC). The source is a woman aged 35 to 49 with alopecia areata. Some clones in this sample may be carry-over from other donors' samples.

The V and J genes are TRBV6-6 and TRBJ2-3, with a possible D match to TRBD1 (5 bases). This CDR3 region has 16 residues. Germline assignment: CDR1 MNHNY and CDR2 SVGAGI (reference sequence). The V end lost 2 bases, the J end lost 6 bases, and 18 bases lay between the germline ends. CDR3 nucleotide sequence: TGTGCCAGCAGTTACACCCCGCAGGGTGGAAGCGATACGCAGTATTTT. It translates to CASSYTPQGGSDTQYF.

This clonotype was counted at least ten times. The chain uses TRBV5-4 and TRBJ2-1; perhaps TRBD2 as D (5 bases). The CDR3 extends over 15 amino acids. Germline V gives CDR1 SGHNT, CDR2 YYREEE (reference sequence). V lost 0 bases, J lost 5 bases, and 12 bases lay in between. CDR3 amino acids: CASSLAPTGDNEQFF. The CDR3 nucleotides are TGTGCCAGCAGCTTGGCGCCAACCGGGGACAATGAGCAGTTCTTC. The whole variable domain, filled in from reference TRBV5-4 and TRBJ2-1, reads ETGVTQSPTHLIKTRGQQVTLRCSSQSGHNTVSWYQQALGQGPQFIFQYYREEENGRGNFPPRFSGLQFPNYSSELNVNALELDDSALYLCASSLAPTGDNEQFFGPGTRLTVL.